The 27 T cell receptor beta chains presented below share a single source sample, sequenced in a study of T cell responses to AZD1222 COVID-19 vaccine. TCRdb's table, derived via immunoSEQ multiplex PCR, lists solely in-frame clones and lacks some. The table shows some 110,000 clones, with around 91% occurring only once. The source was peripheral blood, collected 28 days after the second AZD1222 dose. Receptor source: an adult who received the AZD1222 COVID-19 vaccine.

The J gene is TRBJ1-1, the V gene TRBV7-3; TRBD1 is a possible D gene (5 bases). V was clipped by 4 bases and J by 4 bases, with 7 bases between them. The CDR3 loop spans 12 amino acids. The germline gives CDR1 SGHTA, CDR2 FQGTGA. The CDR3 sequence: CASSSQGTEAFF. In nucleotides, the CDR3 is TGTGCCAGCAGCTCTCAGGGCACTGAAGCTTTCTTT.

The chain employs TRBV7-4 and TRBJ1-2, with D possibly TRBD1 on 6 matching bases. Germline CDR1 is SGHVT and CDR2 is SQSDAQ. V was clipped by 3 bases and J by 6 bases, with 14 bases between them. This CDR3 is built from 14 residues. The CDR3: CASSFRGDLHGYTF. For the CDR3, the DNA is TGTGCCAGCAGCTTCAGGGGAGATCTACATGGCTACACCTTC. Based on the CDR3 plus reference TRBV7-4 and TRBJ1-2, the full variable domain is GAGVSQSPRYKVAKRGRDVALRCDSISGHVTLYWYRQTLGQGSEVLTYSQSDAQRDKSGRPSGRFSAERPERSVSTLKIQRTEQGDSAVYLCASSFRGDLHGYTFGSGTRLTVV.

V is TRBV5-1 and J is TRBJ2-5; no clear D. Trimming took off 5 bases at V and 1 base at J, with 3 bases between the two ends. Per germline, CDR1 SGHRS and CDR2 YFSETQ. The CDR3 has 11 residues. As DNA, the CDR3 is TGCGCCAGCAGTGCCCAAGAGACCCAGTACTTC. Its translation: CASSAQETQYF.

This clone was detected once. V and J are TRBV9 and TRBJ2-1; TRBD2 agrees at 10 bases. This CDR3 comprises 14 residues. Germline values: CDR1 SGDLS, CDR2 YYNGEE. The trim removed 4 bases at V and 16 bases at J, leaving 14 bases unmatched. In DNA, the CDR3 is TGTGCCAGCAGCCCCCGGACTAGCGGTTTAGGTCGATTCTTC. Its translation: CASSPRTSGLGRFF.

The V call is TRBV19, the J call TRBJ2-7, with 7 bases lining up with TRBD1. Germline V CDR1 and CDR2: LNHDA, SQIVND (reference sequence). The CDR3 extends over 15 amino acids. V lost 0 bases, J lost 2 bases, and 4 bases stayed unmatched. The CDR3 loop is CASSIDRQGPYEQYF. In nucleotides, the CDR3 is TGTGCCAGTAGTATAGATAGACAGGGCCCCTACGAGCAGTACTTC.

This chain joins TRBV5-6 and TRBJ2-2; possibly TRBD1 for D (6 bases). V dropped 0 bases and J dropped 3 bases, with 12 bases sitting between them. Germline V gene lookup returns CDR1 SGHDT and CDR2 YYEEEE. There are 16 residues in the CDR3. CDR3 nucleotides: TGTGCCAGCAGCTTGGTCAGAGCAGGGGACACCGGGGAGCTGTTTTTT. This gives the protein CASSLVRAGDTGELFF.

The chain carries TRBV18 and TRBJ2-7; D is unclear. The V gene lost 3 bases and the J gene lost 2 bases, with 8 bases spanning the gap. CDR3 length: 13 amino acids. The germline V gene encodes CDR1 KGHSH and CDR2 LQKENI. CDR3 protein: CASSPGRTYEQYF. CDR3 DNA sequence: TGTGCCAGCTCACCCGGACGGACCTACGAGCAGTACTTC.

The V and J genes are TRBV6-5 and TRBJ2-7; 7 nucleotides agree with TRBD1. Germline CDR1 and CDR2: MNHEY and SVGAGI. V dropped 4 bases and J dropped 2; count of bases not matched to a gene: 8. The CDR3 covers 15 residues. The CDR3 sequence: CASSSEGAGPYEQYF. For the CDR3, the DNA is TGTGCCAGCAGTTCTGAGGGGGCAGGGCCCTACGAGCAGTACTTC.

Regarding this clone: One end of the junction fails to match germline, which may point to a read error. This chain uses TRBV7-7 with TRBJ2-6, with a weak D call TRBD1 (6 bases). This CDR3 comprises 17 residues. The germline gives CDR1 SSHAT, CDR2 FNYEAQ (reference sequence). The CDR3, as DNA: TGTGCTAGCAGCCCAGAACCAGGGGCGAGGGGGGCCAACGTCCTGACTTTC. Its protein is CASSPEPGARGANVLTF.

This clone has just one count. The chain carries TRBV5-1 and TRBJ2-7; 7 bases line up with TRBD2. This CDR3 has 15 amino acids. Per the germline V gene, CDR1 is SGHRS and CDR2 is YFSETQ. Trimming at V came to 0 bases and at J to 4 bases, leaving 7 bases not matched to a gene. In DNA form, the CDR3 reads TGCGCCAGCAGCTTGGCCGGGGGGTATCTTTACGAGCAGTACTTC. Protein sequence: CASSLAGGYLYEQYF.

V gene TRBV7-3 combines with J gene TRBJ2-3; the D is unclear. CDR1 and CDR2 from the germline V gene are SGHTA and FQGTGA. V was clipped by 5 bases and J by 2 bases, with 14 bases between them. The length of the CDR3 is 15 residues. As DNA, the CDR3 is TGTGCCAGCAGCCCGTCTGGGGTTTTCACAGATACGCAGTATTTT. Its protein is CASSPSGVFTDTQYF. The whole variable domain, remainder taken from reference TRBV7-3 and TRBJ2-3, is GAGVSQTPSNKVTEKGKYVELRCDPISGHTALYWYRQSLGQGPEFLIYFQGTGAADDSGLPNDRFFAVRPEGSVSTLKIQRTERGDSAVYLCASSPSGVFTDTQYFGPGTRLTVL.

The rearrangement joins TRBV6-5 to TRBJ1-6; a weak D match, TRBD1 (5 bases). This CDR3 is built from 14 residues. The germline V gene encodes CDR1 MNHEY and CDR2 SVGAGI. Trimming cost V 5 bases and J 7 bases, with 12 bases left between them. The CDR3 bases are TGTGCCAGCAGTCCCGGGACGGAAAATTCACCCCTCCACTTT. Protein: CASSPGTENSPLHF.

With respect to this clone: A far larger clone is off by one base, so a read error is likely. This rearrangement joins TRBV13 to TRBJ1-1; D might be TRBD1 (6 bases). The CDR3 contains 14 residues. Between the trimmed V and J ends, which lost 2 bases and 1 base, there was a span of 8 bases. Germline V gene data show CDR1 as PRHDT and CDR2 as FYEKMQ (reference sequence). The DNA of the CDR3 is TGTGCCAGCAGCTTATCAGGGGCGAACACTGAAGCTTTCTTT. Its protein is CASSLSGANTEAFF.

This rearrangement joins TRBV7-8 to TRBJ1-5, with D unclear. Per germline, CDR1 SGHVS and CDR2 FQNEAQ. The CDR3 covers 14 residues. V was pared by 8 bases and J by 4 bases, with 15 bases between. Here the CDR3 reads CASGRDQYNQPQHF. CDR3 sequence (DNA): TGTGCCAGCGGACGTGACCAGTATAATCAGCCCCAGCATTTT. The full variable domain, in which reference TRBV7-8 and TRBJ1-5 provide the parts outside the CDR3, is GAGVSQSPRYKVAKRGQDVALRCDPISGHVSLFWYQQALGQGPEFLTYFQNEAQLDKSGLPSDRFFAERPEGSVSTLKIQRTQQEDSAVYLCASGRDQYNQPQHFGDGTRLSIL.

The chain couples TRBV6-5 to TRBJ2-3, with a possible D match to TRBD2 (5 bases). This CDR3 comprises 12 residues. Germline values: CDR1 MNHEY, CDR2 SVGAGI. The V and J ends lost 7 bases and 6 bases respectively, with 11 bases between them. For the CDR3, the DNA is TGTGCCAGCACTATCGGGGATGATACGCAGTATTTT. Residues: CASTIGDDTQYF.

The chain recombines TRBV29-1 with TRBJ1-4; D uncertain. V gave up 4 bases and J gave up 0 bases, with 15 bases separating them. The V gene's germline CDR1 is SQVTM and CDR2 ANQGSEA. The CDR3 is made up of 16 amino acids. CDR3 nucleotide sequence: TGCAGCGTTGGGGCGTTATCGGGAGCAACTAATGAAAAACTGTTTTTT. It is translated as CSVGALSGATNEKLFF.

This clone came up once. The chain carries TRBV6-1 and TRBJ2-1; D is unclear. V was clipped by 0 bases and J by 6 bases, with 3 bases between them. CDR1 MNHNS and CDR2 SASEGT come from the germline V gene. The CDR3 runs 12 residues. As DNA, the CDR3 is TGTGCCAGCAGTGAAGCGCTCAATGAGCAGTTCTTC. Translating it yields CASSEALNEQFF.

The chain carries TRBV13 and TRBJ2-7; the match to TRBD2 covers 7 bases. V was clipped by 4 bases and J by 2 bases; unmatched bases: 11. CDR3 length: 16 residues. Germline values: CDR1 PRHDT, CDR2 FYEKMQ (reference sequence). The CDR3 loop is CASSSISGGFTYEQYF. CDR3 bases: TGTGCCAGCAGCTCGATCTCGGGGGGATTCACCTACGAGCAGTACTTC.

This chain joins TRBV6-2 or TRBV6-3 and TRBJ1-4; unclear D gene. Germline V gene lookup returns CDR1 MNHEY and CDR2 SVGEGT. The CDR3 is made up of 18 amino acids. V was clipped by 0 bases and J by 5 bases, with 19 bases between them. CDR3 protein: CASSYSHDRVRLNEKLFF. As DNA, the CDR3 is TGTGCCAGCAGTTACTCACACGATAGGGTCAGATTAAATGAAAAACTGTTTTTT.

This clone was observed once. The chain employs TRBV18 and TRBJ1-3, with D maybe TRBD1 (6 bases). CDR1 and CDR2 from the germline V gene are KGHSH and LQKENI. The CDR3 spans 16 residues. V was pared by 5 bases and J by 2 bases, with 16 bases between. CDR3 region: CASSTGLELAGNTIYF. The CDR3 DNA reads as TGTGCCAGCTCAACAGGGCTTGAGTTGGCTGGAAACACCATATATTTT.

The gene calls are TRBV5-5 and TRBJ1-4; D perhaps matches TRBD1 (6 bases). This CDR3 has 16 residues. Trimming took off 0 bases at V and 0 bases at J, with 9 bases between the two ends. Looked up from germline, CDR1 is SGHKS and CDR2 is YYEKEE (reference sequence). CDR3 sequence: CASSLGPGATNEKLFF. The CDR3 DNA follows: TGTGCCAGCAGCTTGGGGCCAGGGGCAACTAATGAAAAACTGTTTTTT.

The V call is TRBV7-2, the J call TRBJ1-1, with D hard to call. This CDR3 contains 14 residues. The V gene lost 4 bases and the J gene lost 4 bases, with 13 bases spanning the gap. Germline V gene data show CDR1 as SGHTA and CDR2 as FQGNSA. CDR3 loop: CASSSMRGSTEAFF. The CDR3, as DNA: TGTGCCAGCAGCTCAATGCGGGGTTCCACTGAAGCTTTCTTT.

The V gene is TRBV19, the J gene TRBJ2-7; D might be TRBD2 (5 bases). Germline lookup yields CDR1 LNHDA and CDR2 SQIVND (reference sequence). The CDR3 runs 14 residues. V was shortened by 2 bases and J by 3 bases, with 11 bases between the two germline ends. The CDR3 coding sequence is TGTGCCAGTAGTATAAGAACGGGGTTCTACGAGCAGTACTTC. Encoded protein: CASSIRTGFYEQYF. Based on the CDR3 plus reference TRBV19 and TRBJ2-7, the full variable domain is DGGITQSPKYLFRKEGQNVTLSCEQNLNHDAMYWYRQDPGQGLRLIYYSQIVNDFQKGDIAEGYSVSREKKESFPLTVTSAQKNPTAFYLCASSIRTGFYEQYFGPGTRLTVT.

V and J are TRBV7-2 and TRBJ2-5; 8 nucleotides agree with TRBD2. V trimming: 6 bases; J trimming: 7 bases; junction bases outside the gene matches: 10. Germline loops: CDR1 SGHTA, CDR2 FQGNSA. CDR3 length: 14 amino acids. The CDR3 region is CASSSVGGAGTQYF. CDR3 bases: TGTGCCAGCAGTTCCGTCGGGGGGGCGGGGACCCAGTACTTC.

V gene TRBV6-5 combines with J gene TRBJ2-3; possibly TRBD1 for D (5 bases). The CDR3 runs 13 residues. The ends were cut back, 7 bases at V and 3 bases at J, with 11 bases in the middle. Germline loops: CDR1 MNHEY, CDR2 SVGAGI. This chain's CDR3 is CASTLAGTDTQYF. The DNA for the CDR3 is TGTGCCAGCACCCTTGCAGGGACAGATACGCAGTATTTT.

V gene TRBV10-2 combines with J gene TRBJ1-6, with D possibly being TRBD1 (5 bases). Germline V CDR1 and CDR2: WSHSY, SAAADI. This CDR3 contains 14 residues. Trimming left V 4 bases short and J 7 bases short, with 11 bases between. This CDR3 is CASSVGVGNSPLHF. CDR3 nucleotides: TGCGCCAGCAGTGTGGGGGTTGGCAATTCACCCCTCCACTTT.

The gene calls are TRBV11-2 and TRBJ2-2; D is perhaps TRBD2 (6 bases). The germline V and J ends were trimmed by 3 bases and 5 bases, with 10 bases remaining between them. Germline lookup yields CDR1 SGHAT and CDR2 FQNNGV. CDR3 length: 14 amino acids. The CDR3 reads CASSFSEGTGELFF. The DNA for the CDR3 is TGTGCCAGCAGCTTTTCGGAGGGGACCGGGGAGCTGTTTTTT. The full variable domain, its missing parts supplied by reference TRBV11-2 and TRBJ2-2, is EAGVAQSPRYKIIEKRQSVAFWCNPISGHATLYWYQQILGQGPKLLIQFQNNGVVDDSQLPKDRFSAERLKGVDSTLKIQPAKLEDSAVYLCASSFSEGTGELFFGEGSRLTVL.